The clone carrying this TCR beta chain was seen once. The germline V gene has CDR1 SQVTM and CDR2 ANQGSEA. The CDR3 extends over 14 amino acids. V was trimmed by 0 bases and J by 5 bases, leaving 13 bases between them. PCR was performed using 60 Vbeta and 13 Jbeta primers. This table comes from immunoSEQ multiplex PCR, and its TCRdb copy is limited to in-frame clones, with some not included. The sample has 150,000 to 200,000 clones, 60% to 80% seen once; the top ten hold around an eighth. This entry comes from a study of cytomegalovirus exposure and HLA in healthy donors. The source is a woman between 35 and 50 years old in good health and CMV-seronegative. V usage is TRBV29-1 and J usage is TRBJ1-1; possible D gene TRBD1, 6 bases. Source material: PBMCs. CDR3 residues: CSVEEAGQGTEAFF. CDR3 DNA sequence: TGCAGCGTTGAAGAGGCGGGCCAGGGGACTGAAGCTTTCTTT.